The sequence of this T cell receptor (beta chain) was determined in a study of cytomegalovirus exposure and HLA in healthy donors. Study-wide points: In vitro assays verified that three CMV-associated chains recognized CMV antigens specifically. Rare TCR sequences dominated, though some public TCRs recurred in many donors.

Data came from immunoSEQ multiplex PCR; TCRdb stores just in-frame clones and leaves some out. The sample includes about 150,000 clones, 86% of them seen just once. CDR1 is SGHTA and CDR2 is FQGNSA in the germline V gene. CDR3 length: 15 residues. Trimming cost V 5 bases and J 3 bases, with 15 bases left between them. This clone was counted between two and nine times. Antigen unknown. V gene TRBV7-2 combines with J gene TRBJ2-3, with TRBD2 as a possible D gene (6 bases). Sequencing input: PBMCs. This receptor was identified in a man aged 18 to 30 in good health and CMV-seropositive. The CDR3: CASSPDSGGTDTQYF. The CDR3 DNA is TGTGCCAGCAGCCCCGATAGCGGTGGGACAGATACGCAGTATTTT.